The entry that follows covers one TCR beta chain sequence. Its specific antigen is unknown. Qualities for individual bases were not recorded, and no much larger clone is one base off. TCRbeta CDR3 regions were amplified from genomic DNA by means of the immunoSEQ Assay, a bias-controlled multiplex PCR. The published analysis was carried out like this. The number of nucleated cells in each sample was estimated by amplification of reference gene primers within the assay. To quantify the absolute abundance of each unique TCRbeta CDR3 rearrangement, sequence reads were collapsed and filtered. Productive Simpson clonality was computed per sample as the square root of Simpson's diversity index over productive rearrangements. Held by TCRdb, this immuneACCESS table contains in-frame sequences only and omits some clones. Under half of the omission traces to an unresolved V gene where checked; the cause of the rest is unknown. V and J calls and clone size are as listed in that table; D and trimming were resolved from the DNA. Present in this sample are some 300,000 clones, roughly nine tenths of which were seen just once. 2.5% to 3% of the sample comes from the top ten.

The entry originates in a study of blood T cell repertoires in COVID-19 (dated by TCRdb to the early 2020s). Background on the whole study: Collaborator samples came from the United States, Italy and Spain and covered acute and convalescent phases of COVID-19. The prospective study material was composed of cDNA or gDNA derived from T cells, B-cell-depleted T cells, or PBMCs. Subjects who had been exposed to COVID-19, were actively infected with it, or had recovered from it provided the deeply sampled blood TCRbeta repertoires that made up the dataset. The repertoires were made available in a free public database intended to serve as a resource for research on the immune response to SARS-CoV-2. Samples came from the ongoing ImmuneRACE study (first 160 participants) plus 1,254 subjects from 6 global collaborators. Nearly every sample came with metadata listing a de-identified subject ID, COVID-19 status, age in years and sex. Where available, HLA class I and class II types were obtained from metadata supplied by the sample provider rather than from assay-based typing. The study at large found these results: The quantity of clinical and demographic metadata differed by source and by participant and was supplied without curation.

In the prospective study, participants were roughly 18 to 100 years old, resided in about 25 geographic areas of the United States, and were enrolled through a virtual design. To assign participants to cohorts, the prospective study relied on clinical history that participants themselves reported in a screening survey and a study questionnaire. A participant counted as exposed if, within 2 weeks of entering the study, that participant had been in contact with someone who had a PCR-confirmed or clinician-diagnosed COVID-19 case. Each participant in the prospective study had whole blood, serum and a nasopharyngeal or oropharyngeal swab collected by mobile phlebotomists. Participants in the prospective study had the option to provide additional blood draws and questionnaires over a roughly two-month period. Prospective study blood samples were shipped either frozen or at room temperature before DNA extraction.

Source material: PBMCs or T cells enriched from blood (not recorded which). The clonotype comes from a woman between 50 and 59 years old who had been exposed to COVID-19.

In nucleotide form, the sequence is TGTGCCAGCAGCTTAAGGGGTTCCGAGACCCAGTACTTC. Its protein is CASSLRGSETQYF. The V and J genes are TRBV7-2 and TRBJ2-5; possibly the D gene is TRBD1, per 5 matching bases. V loses 2 bases of germline sequence and J loses 5 bases, and the interval between the two ends is 9 bases. The germline V gene supplies CDR1 SGHTA and CDR2 FQGNSA. Spanning cysteine to phenylalanine, the CDR3 consists of 13 amino acids. Left in the record is the CDR3 DNA by itself, 39 bases read in frame from the first base.